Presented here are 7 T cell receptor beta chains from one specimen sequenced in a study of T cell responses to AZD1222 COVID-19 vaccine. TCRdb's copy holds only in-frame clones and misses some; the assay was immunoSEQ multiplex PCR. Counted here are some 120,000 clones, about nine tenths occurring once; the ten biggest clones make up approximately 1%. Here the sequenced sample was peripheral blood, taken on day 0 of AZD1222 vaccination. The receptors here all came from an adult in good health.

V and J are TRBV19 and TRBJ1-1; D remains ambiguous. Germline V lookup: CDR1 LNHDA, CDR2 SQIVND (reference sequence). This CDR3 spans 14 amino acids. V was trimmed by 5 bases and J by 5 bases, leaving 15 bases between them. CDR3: CASSARTLGTEAFF. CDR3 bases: TGTGCCAGTAGTGCTAGGACCTTAGGGACTGAAGCTTTCTTT.

CDR3 amino acids: CASSRGGLASADTQYF. The CDR3 bases are TGTGCCAGCAGCCGGGGGGGACTAGCGAGTGCAGATACGCAGTATTTT. This rearrangement joins TRBV5-4 to TRBJ2-3; the match to TRBD2 covers 10 bases. Germline trimming cut 4 bases from V and 4 bases from J; bases unmatched to any gene: 9. The V gene's germline CDR1 is SGHNT and CDR2 YYREEE (reference sequence). The CDR3 has 16 residues.

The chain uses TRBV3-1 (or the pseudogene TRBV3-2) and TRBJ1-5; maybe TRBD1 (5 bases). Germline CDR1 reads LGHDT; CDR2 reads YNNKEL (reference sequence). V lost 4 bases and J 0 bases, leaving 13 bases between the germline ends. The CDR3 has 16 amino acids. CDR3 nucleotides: TGTGCCAGCAGCCGCGGGACGGCGTATAGCAATCAGCCCCAGCATTTT. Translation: CASSRGTAYSNQPQHF.

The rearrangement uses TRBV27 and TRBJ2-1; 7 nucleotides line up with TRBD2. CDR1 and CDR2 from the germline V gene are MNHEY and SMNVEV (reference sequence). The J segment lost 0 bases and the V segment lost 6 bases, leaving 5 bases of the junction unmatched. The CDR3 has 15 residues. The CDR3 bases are TGTGCCAGCAGGTTCTCTAGCGGCTCCTACAATGAGCAGTTCTTC. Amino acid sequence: CASRFSSGSYNEQFF.

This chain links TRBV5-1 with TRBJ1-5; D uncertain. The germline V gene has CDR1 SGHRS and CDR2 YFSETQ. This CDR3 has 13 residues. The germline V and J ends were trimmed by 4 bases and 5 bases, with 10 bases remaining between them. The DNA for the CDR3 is TGCGCCAGCAGCGTCGACGGGGATCAGCCCCAGCATTTT. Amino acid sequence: CASSVDGDQPQHF.

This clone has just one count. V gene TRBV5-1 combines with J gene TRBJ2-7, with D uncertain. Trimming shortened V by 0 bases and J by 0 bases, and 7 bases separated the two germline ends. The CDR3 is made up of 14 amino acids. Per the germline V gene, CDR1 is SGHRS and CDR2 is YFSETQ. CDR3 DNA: TGCGCCAGCAGCTTGGGGAGCAGCTCCTACGAGCAGTACTTC. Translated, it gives CASSLGSSSYEQYF.

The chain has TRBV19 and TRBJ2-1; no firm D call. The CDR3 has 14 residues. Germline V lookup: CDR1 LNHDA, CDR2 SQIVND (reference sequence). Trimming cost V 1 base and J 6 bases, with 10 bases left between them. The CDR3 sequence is CASSIVLGPNEQFF. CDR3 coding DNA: TGTGCCAGTAGTATAGTTCTGGGTCCCAATGAGCAGTTCTTC.